The rows below give T cell receptor beta chains drawn from one sample of a study of vaccination and CD4 T cells after COVID-19. MiXCR was run by TCRdb on the PCR reads, yielding one entry per CDR3 protein. This table holds 10,000 or so distinct CDR3 sequences, roughly 25% found once. Their cognate antigens are unknown. Sample: CD4+ T cells from blood, cultured in vitro, taken before SARS-CoV-2 vaccination. The receptors originated from a human donor who received a COVID-19 vaccine. Each CDR3 is given with its conserved first and last residue. A D gene is named only where the DNA matches it firmly. For some rows the clone size is stated as once, few or many, or as a class when expanded; others skip it.

V: TRBV6-1; J: TRBJ1-1; D: NA; size: medium-sized; CDR3: CASKVDSYSNTEAFF; DNA: TGTGCCAGCAAGGTAGACAGTTACTCGAACACTGAAGCTTTCTTT
V: TRBV7-9; J: TRBJ2-5; D: TRBD2; size: NA; CDR3: CASSLRRGGAETQYF; DNA: TGTGCCAGCAGCTTAAGGCGGGGAGGGGCAGAGACCCAGTACTTC
V: TRBV6-1; J: TRBJ2-2; D: TRBD2; size: few; CDR3: CASSKSGGTTGELFF; DNA: TGTGCCAGCAGTAAAAGCGGGGGGACCACCGGGGAGCTGTTTTTT
V: TRBV24-1; J: TRBJ2-5; D: TRBD2; size: few; CDR3: CATSDAQGLAGGETQYF; DNA: TGTGCCACCAGTGATGCCCAAGGACTAGCGGGGGGGGAGACCCAGTACTTC
V: TRBV19; J: TRBJ1-1; D: NA; size: few; CDR3: CASSIGSFGSEAFF; DNA: TGTGCCAGTAGTATAGGGTCCTTCGGCAGCGAAGCTTTCTTT
V: TRBV12-3/TRBV12-4; J: TRBJ1-1; D: NA; size: few; CDR3: CASSRRTNTEAFF; DNA: TGTGCCAGCAGTCGACGTACGAACACTGAAGCTTTCTTT
V: TRBV12-3/TRBV12-4; J: TRBJ1-2; D: NA; size: few; CDR3: CASNLLGVGRGGYTF; DNA: TGTGCCAGCAATCTACTCGGAGTCGGGAGGGGGGGCTACACCTTC
V: TRBV5-1; J: TRBJ1-1; D: NA; size: medium-sized; CDR3: CASSLSVSMGTEAFF; DNA: TGCGCCAGCAGCTTGTCAGTGTCCATGGGGACTGAAGCTTTCTTT
V: TRBV19; J: TRBJ2-2; D: NA; size: NA; CDR3: CASTAGYAGELFF; DNA: TGTGCCAGTACTGCAGGGTATGCCGGGGAGCTGTTTTTT
V: TRBV10-1; J: TRBJ2-3; D: NA; size: NA; CDR3: CASGDMSDTQYF; DNA: TGCGCCAGCGGCGACATGTCAGATACGCAGTATTTT
V: TRBV7-8; J: TRBJ1-1; D: NA; size: few; CDR3: CASSLRRGTLNTEAFF; DNA: TGTGCCAGCAGCTTACGACGGGGGACGTTGAACACTGAAGCTTTCTTT
V: TRBV24-1; J: TRBJ2-3; D: NA; size: few; CDR3: CATSDLHRDTQYF; DNA: TGTGCCACCAGTGATTTGCATCGAGATACGCAGTATTTT
V: TRBV19; J: TRBJ2-4; D: NA; size: NA; CDR3: CASSTRTAAKNIQYF; DNA: TGTGCCAGTAGTACCCGGACAGCCGCCAAAAACATTCAGTACTTC
V: TRBV7-6; J: TRBJ2-3; D: NA; size: few; CDR3: CASSLVGVAGATDTQYF; DNA: TGTGCCAGCAGCTTAGTAGGAGTCGCGGGGGCCACAGATACGCAGTATTTT
V: TRBV7-9; J: TRBJ1-2; D: TRBD1; size: NA; CDR3: CASSPRTGSTEYGYTF; DNA: TGTGCCAGCAGCCCCCGGACAGGGTCGACGGAGTATGGCTACACCTTC
V: TRBV7-8; J: TRBJ1-3; D: NA; size: NA; CDR3: CASSLAPGNTIYF; DNA: TGTGCCAGCAGCTTAGCCCCGGGAAACACCATATATTTT
V: TRBV5-5; J: TRBJ2-7; D: TRBD1; size: NA; CDR3: CASSLGLGDRDHEQYF; DNA: TGTGCCAGCAGCTTGGGATTGGGGGACAGGGACCACGAGCAGTACTTC
V: TRBV2; J: TRBJ1-3; D: NA; size: few; CDR3: CASSEPTPSGNTIYF; DNA: TGTGCCAGCAGTGAACCTACACCGTCAGGAAACACCATATATTTT